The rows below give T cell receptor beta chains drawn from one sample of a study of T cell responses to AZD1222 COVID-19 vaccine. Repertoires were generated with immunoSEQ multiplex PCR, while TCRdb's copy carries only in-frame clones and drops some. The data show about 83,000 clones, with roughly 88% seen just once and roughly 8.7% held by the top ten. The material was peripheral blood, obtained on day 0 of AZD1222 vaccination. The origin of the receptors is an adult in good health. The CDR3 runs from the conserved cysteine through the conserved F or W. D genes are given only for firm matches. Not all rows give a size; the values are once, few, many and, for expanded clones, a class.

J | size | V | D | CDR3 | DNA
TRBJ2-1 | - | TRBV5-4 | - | CASSTQGSEQFF | TGTGCCAGCAGCACACAGGGTTCTGAGCAGTTCTTC
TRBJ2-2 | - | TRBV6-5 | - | CASSWAESNTGELFF | TGTGCCAGCAGTTGGGCGGAATCGAACACCGGGGAGCTGTTTTTT
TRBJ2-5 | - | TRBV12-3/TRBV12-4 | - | CASSGQWQETQYF | TGTGCCAGCAGTGGACAGTGGCAAGAGACCCAGTACTTC
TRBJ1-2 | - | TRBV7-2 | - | CASSLSDSGGYTF | TGTGCCAGCAGCTTATCCGACAGCGGAGGCTACACCTTC
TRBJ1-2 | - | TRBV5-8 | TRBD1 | CASRQGSGLYGYTF | TGTGCCAGCAGACAGGGGTCCGGTCTGTATGGCTACACCTTC
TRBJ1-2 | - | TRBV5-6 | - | CASSLTARYGYTF | TGTGCCAGCAGCTTGACGGCCCGCTATGGCTACACCTTC
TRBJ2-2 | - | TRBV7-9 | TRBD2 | CASSLGGLAGITGELFF | TGTGCCAGCAGCCTAGGCGGACTAGCGGGTATCACCGGGGAGCTGTTTTTT
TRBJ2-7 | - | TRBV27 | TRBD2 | CASSSPGLAMRYEQYF | TGTGCCAGCAGTTCCCCGGGACTAGCGATGAGGTACGAGCAGTACTTC
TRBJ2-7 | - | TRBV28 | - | CASRSRIYEQYF | TGTGCCAGCAGGTCTCGCATCTACGAGCAGTACTTC
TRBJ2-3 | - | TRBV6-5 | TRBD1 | CASSFTGGDTQYF | TGTGCCAGCAGTTTTACAGGGGGGGATACGCAGTATTTT
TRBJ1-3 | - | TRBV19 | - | CASLSSGNTIYF | TGTGCCAGTTTAAGCTCTGGAAACACCATATATTTT
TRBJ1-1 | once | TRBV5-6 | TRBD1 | CASSLYGQGATEAFF | TGTGCCAGCAGCTTGTACGGACAGGGGGCCACTGAAGCTTTCTTT
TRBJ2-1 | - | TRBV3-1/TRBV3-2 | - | CASSQDGSQGWYNEQFF | TGTGCCAGCAGCCAAGATGGGTCGCAGGGATGGTACAATGAGCAGTTCTTC
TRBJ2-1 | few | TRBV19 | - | CASSIGRGSYNEQFF | TGTGCCAGTAGTATAGGTAGGGGGTCCTACAATGAGCAGTTCTTC
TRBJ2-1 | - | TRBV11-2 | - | CASSLGQGPADEQFF | TGTGCCAGCAGCTTAGGGCAGGGCCCGGCGGATGAGCAGTTCTTC
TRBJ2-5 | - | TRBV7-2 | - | CASSLARVGKETQYF | TGTGCCAGCAGCTTAGCCAGGGTTGGGAAAGAGACCCAGTACTTC
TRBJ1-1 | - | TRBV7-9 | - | CASSSSTEAFF | TGTGCCAGCAGCTCCTCCACTGAAGCTTTCTTT
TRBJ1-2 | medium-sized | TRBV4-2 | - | CASSQATYGYTF | TGTGCCAGCAGCCAAGCGACCTATGGCTACACCTTC
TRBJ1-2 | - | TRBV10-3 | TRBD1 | CAISVRDRDASRDYTF | TGTGCCATCAGTGTCCGGGACAGGGACGCGTCTCGGGACTACACCTTC
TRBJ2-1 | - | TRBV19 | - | CASSVRTAYNEQFF | TGTGCCAGTAGTGTCCGGACGGCTTACAATGAGCAGTTCTTC
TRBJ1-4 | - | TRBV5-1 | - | CASSLTPFNEKLFF | TGCGCCAGCAGCTTGACACCATTTAATGAAAAACTGTTTTTT
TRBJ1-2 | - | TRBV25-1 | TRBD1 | CASSLGGHGYTF | TGTGCCAGCAGTCTAGGGGGCCATGGCTACACCTTC
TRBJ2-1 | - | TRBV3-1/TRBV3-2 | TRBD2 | CASSQVTTGTKCCNEQFF | TGTGCCAGCAGCCAAGTAACCACCGGGACTAAATGTTGCAATGAGCAGTTCTTC
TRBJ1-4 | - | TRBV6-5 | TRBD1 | CATRGQPNEKLFF | TGTGCCACTCGGGGACAGCCTAATGAAAAACTGTTTTTT
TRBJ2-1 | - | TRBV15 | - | CATSRELGGGNEQFF | TGTGCCACCAGCAGAGAGTTAGGGGGAGGCAATGAGCAGTTCTTC
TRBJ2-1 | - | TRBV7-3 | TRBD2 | CASSLFPSLAGGRNEQFF | TGTGCCAGCAGCTTATTTCCCTCTCTAGCGGGAGGGCGTAATGAGCAGTTCTTC
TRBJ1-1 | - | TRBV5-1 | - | CASSPAQGLGSNTEAFF | TGCGCCAGCAGCCCTGCTCAGGGATTGGGATCGAACACTGAAGCTTTCTTT
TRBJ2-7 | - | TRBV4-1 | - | CASSPYLGPSSYEQYF | TGCGCCAGCAGCCCCTATTTAGGCCCCAGCTCCTACGAGCAGTACTTC
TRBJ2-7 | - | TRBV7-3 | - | CASSLGLLGEQYF | TGTGCCAGCAGCTTAGGCCTGTTGGGCGAGCAGTACTTC
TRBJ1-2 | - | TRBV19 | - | CASSNADGRYGYTF | TGTGCCAGTAGTAATGCCGACGGTCGGTATGGCTACACCTTC
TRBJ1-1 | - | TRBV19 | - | CASSIWGRQNTEAFF | TGTGCCAGTAGTATTTGGGGACGGCAGAACACTGAAGCTTTCTTT
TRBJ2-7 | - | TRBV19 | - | CASSIWSEQGEQYF | TGTGCCAGTAGTATATGGTCCGAACAGGGCGAGCAGTACTTC
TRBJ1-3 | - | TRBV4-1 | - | CASSQDRFGKLVAGNTIYF | TGCGCCAGCAGCCAAGATCGGTTTGGAAAGCTAGTTGCTGGAAACACCATATATTTT
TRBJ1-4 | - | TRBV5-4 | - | CASSFGGATNEKLFF | TGTGCCAGCAGCTTTGGAGGTGCAACTAATGAAAAACTGTTTTTT
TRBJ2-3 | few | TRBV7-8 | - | CASSLAWASSGTDTQYF | TGTGCCAGCAGCTTAGCCTGGGCGTCTAGCGGCACAGATACGCAGTATTTT
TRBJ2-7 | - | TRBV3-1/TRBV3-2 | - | CASSHRHFRYEQYF | TGTGCCAGCAGCCATAGACACTTTCGCTACGAGCAGTACTTC
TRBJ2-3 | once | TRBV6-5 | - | CASSNWRDSTDTQYF | TGTGCCAGCAGTAATTGGCGGGATAGCACAGATACGCAGTATTTT
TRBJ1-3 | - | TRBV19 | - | CASSIGGTGNTIYF | TGTGCCAGTAGTATCGGGGGAACTGGAAACACCATATATTTT
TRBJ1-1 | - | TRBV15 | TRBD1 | CATSRVRGLYTEAFF | TGTGCCACCAGCAGAGTCAGGGGGTTGTACACTGAAGCTTTCTTT
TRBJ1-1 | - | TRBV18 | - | CASSPGRGTEAFF | TGTGCCAGCTCACCCGGGAGGGGCACTGAAGCTTTCTTT